This T cell receptor (beta chain) was sequenced during a study of shared clonotypes between healthy human individuals. Turning to the study itself: Three CD4 naive, three CD4 memory, two CD8 naive and one CD8 memory plate were used per donor.

J lost 1 base, V lost 4 bases, and 0 bases had no gene match. Germline CDR1 KGHSH, CDR2 LQKENI. The CDR3 contains 13 residues. With respect to this clone: In the same sample, other DNA sequences code for this CDR3.

Generated by immunoSEQ multiplex PCR, the TCRdb table keeps only in-frame clones and is missing some. The table has over 2 million clones, 85% to 95% seen once; the top ten hold around 0.13%. The receptor was isolated from a young man in good health. The chain has TRBV18 and TRBJ1-1; 7 bases are a match to TRBD1. Sample: naive CD4+ T cells sorted from blood. The subset is: CD45RA+ positively selected. The CDR3 is CASSRQGNTEAFF. The CDR3 nucleotides are TGTGCCAGCTCACGACAGGGGAACACTGAAGCTTTCTTT.